The entry that follows covers one T cell receptor (beta chain) sequence. These data belong to a study of patients and donors after allogeneic stem cell transplantation. TCRdb re-called the RT-PCR reads with MiXCR, one entry per CDR3 protein. The data contain 200,000 to 250,000 distinct CDR3 sequences, roughly 15% of them singletons. The receptor was derived from a human donor who was either an allogeneic HSCT recipient or a stem cell or donor lymphocyte infusion donor (not recorded which). It is not recorded whose cells these are; they may come from a transplant donor. Material: blood, either unsorted or a sorted T cell fraction (not recorded which).

The CDR3 DNA reads as TGTGCCAGCAGTTCCCCAGGGGTAGGAGAAAAACTGTTTTTT. Translated: CASSSPGVGEKLFF. V usage is TRBV6-5 and J usage is TRBJ1-4; possible D gene TRBD1, 6 bases. This CDR3 spans 14 amino acids. Germline V CDR1 and CDR2: MNHEY, SVGAGI. Trimming pared 4 bases from V and 8 bases from J, leaving 14 bases between.